The 23 T cell receptor beta chains below come from one sample, sequenced in a study of blood T cell repertoires in COVID-19. Libraries were prepared by immunoSEQ multiplex PCR; TCRdb keeps only in-frame clonotypes and omits some of them. This table has around 180,000 clones, about 81% appearing once. The sequencing input was peripheral blood. Receptors originate from an elderly woman with COVID-19, enrolled during active disease.

The chain is built from TRBV5-1 and TRBJ2-2; TRBD1 matches 8 bases. CDR3 length: 15 residues. Per the germline V gene, CDR1 is SGHRS and CDR2 is YFSETQ. V lost 2 bases to trimming and J lost 5 bases; unmatched junction nucleotides: 5. The CDR3 coding sequence is TGCGCCAGCAGCTTCCAGGGGGCAGTAACCGGGGAGCTGTTTTTT. This sequence encodes CASSFQGAVTGELFF.

The chain combines TRBV5-4 with TRBJ1-2; tentative D call: TRBD1 (5 bases). V was cut by 2 bases and J by 3 bases, with 14 bases left in between. This CDR3 has 15 amino acids. The V gene's germline CDR1 is SGHNT and CDR2 YYREEE (reference sequence). Here the CDR3 reads CASSLRGLGHYGYTF. The CDR3 coding sequence is TGTGCCAGCAGCTTAAGGGGCCTCGGACACTATGGCTACACCTTC.

The gene calls are TRBV11-2 and TRBJ2-7; TRBD2 agrees at 7 bases. CDR1 and CDR2 from the germline V gene are SGHAT and FQNNGV. J gave up 6 bases and V 6 bases, and 17 bases lay outside the gene matches. CDR3 size: 16 residues. This chain's CDR3 is CASSPSPGLPAGEQYF. The CDR3 coding sequence is TGTGCCAGCAGTCCTTCACCGGGACTACCAGCCGGCGAGCAGTACTTC.

CDR3: CASSLTPSGTDTQYF. The CDR3 nucleotides are TGCGCCAGCAGCTTGACCCCCTCGGGCACAGATACGCAGTATTTT. V usage is TRBV5-1 and J usage is TRBJ2-3; D gene uncertain. Trimming stripped 1 base from V and 1 base from J, with 10 bases between. CDR3 length: 15 residues. CDR1 and CDR2 (germline): SGHRS, YFSETQ. The variable domain in full, completed from reference TRBV5-1 and TRBJ2-3, reads KAGVTQTPRYLIKTRGQQVTLSCSPISGHRSVSWYQQTPGQGLQFLFEYFSETQRNKGNFPGRFSGRQFSNSRSEMNVSTLELGDSALYLCASSLTPSGTDTQYFGPGTRLTVL.

The rearrangement uses TRBV19 and TRBJ2-1; 10 bases agree with TRBD2. The germline gives CDR1 LNHDA, CDR2 SQIVND (reference sequence). The CDR3 has 15 amino acids. Unmatched junction bases numbered 9, after V lost 7 bases and J lost 6 bases. CDR3 sequence (DNA): TGTGCCAGTACCCCCGGCCTAGCGGGAGCCAATGAGCAGTTCTTC. Its translation is CASTPGLAGANEQFF.

V gene TRBV28 combines with J gene TRBJ1-2; TRBD1 is a possible D gene (6 bases). In germline, CDR1 is MDHEN, CDR2 SYDVKM. The V end lost 1 base, the J end lost 8 bases, and 11 bases lay between the germline ends. The length of the CDR3 is 13 residues. The CDR3: CASSLSGGLGYTF. In DNA form, the CDR3 reads TGTGCCAGCAGTTTATCTGGGGGCTTGGGCTACACCTTC.

CDR3 in DNA: TGCGCCAGCAGCCAAGAAGGGGGATATGGCTACACCTTC. It codes for CASSQEGGYGYTF. The chain is built from TRBV4-1 and TRBJ1-2; D possibly corresponds to TRBD1 (6 bases). The CDR3 is 13 residues long. The germline V and J ends were trimmed by 0 bases and 5 bases, with 7 bases remaining between them. Looked up from germline, CDR1 is MGHRA and CDR2 is YSYEKL.

This chain uses TRBV11-3 with TRBJ2-3, with D tentatively TRBD2 (5 bases). Per the germline V gene, CDR1 is SGHNT and CDR2 is YENEEA. The CDR3 has 12 residues. Trimming pared 5 bases from V and 9 bases from J, leaving 12 bases between. The CDR3 sequence: CASSPLTGTQYF. The CDR3 bases are TGTGCCAGCAGCCCCCTCACGGGGACGCAGTATTTT.

In its sample, this clone was seen a few times. The CDR3: CASSQDLRGPNTGELFF. The CDR3 DNA follows: TGCGCCAGCAGCCAAGATCTGAGGGGGCCGAACACCGGGGAGCTGTTTTTT. This rearrangement joins TRBV4-3 to TRBJ2-2, with TRBD1 matching 7 bases. The ends lost 0 bases at V and 0 bases at J; junction bases unmatched: 4. This CDR3 contains 17 residues. CDR1 and CDR2 (germline): LGHNA, YSLEER.

The chain employs TRBV5-5 and TRBJ2-1, with TRBD2 matching over 7 bases. V shed 3 bases, J shed 8 bases, and the junction held 8 bases outside the gene matches. Germline assignment: CDR1 SGHKS and CDR2 YYEKEE (reference sequence). The CDR3 extends over 14 amino acids. CDR3 coding DNA: TGTGCCAGCAGCTGGGGCGGGGGAGATCATGAGCAGTTCTTC. Protein sequence: CASSWGGGDHEQFF.

The CDR3 is CASSQASGRALLSYEQFF. CDR3 bases: TGTGCCAGCAGCCAAGCTAGCGGGAGGGCCCTATTGAGCTATGAGCAGTTCTTC. The chain links TRBV3-1 (or the pseudogene TRBV3-2) to TRBJ2-1; 12 nucleotides agree with TRBD2. This CDR3 comprises 18 residues. With 1 base clipped from V and 8 bases from J, the junction kept 12 bases outside the gene matches. The V gene's germline CDR1 is LGHDT and CDR2 YNNKEL (reference sequence).

The V gene is TRBV4-2, the J gene TRBJ2-7; perhaps TRBD2 as D (5 bases). Germline-derived CDR1 and CDR2 are LGHNA and YNFKEQ. CDR3 length: 12 residues. V lost 0 bases, J lost 6 bases, and 6 bases lay in between. CDR3 nucleotide sequence: TGTGCCAGCAGCCAAGATAGCGTCGAGCAGTACTTC. Residues: CASSQDSVEQYF.

This chain joins TRBV4-3 and TRBJ2-3; D unresolved. This CDR3 has 16 residues. CDR1 and CDR2 (germline): LGHNA, YSLEER. Trimming removed 0 bases at V and 0 bases at J, with 10 bases between. The CDR3 coding sequence is TGCGCCAGCAGCCAAGATGGGCACGCTAGCACAGATACGCAGTATTTT. It encodes CASSQDGHASTDTQYF.

The CDR3 bases are TGTGCCAGCAGCTCCATCCGAGGCAGTTCTAGCACAGATACGCAGTATTTT. Encoded protein: CASSSIRGSSSTDTQYF. J is TRBJ2-3 and V is TRBV7-9; D gene uncertain. Germline V gene lookup returns CDR1 SEHNR and CDR2 FQNEAQ (reference sequence). Trimming removed 4 bases at V and 0 bases at J, with 17 bases between. CDR3 size: 17 residues.

The CDR3 nucleotides read TGCGCCAGCAGCTTGTCCCAAACAGGGAACACTGAAGCTTTCTTT. Translation: CASSLSQTGNTEAFF. The chain joins TRBV5-1 to TRBJ1-1; D may be TRBD1 (5 bases). V dropped 1 base and J dropped 1 base, with 11 bases sitting between them. The V gene's germline CDR1 is SGHRS and CDR2 YFSETQ. This CDR3 is 15 amino acids long.

The chain carries TRBV7-8 and TRBJ1-6; weak D call: TRBD1 (6 bases). The CDR3 totals 16 residues. V was trimmed by 8 bases and J by 6 bases, leaving 20 bases between them. CDR1 SGHVS and CDR2 FQNEAQ come from the germline V gene. CDR3 coding DNA: TGTGCCAGCGGTGGGATCACGGGACACCTTAATTCACCCCTCCACTTT. It is translated as CASGGITGHLNSPLHF.

This clone was counted only a few times. Different DNA sequences within this sample yield the same CDR3. The V call is TRBV11-2, the J call TRBJ1-1; D unresolved. V lost 5 bases to trimming and J lost 2 bases, with 6 bases between them. Looked up from germline, CDR1 is SGHAT and CDR2 is FQNNGV. The CDR3 is 12 amino acids. The CDR3 sequence is CASSPGNTEAFF. The CDR3 DNA is TGTGCCAGCAGCCCGGGAAACACTGAAGCTTTCTTT.

This chain's CDR3 is CASSQERLAGVPDTQYF. CDR3 bases: TGTGCCAGCAGCCAAGAGAGACTAGCGGGGGTCCCCGATACGCAGTATTTT. The chain couples TRBV3-1 (or the pseudogene TRBV3-2) to TRBJ2-3; 12 bases line up with TRBD2. J was trimmed by 6 bases and V by 0 bases; bases with no gene match: 7. CDR1 LGHDT and CDR2 YNNKEL come from the germline V gene (reference sequence). The CDR3 length is 17 residues.

As DNA, the CDR3 is TGTGCCAGCAGTTTAACCCCCGGGACTAGCTCTCGCGAGCAGTACTTC. It specifies CASSLTPGTSSREQYF. The V call is TRBV28, the J call TRBJ2-7; 9 positions agree with TRBD2. Germline V gives CDR1 MDHEN, CDR2 SYDVKM. The CDR3 loop spans 16 amino acids. J lost 6 bases, V lost 2 bases, and 11 bases had no gene match.

The gene calls are TRBV5-8 and TRBJ1-4; maybe TRBD1 (6 bases). This CDR3 contains 10 residues. Germline V CDR1 and CDR2: SGHTS, YDEGEE. V was shortened by 1 base and J by 16 bases, with 8 bases between the two germline ends. The CDR3 region has the DNA TGTGCCAGCAGCTTGTTGGACAGGTTTTTT. Protein sequence: CASSLLDRFF.

This rearrangement joins TRBV5-4 to TRBJ2-5; TRBD2 aligns across 10 bases. V lost 1 base and J lost 1; bases outside the gene matches: 4. Germline CDR1 and CDR2: SGHNT and YYREEE (reference sequence). The CDR3 spans 16 residues. CDR3 residues: CASSLSSSGGQETQYF. The DNA of the CDR3 is TGTGCCAGCAGCTTGTCGTCTAGCGGGGGCCAAGAGACCCAGTACTTC.

This chain uses TRBV7-9 with TRBJ2-7; 9 bases match TRBD1. This CDR3 has 16 residues. Germline V gives CDR1 SEHNR, CDR2 FQNEAQ (reference sequence). J was trimmed by 4 bases and V by 2 bases; bases with no gene match: 9. CDR3 protein: CASSLTDRGYQYEQYF. CDR3 sequence (DNA): TGTGCCAGCAGCTTAACGGACAGGGGATATCAATACGAGCAGTACTTC.

The chain is built from TRBV19 and TRBJ1-1; D is ambiguous. The CDR3 totals 13 residues. The V end was cut by 7 bases, the J end by 2 bases, with 11 bases between. Germline values: CDR1 LNHDA, CDR2 SQIVND (reference sequence). The CDR3 nucleotides are TGTGCCAGTATGTCCCGGGGAAACACTGAAGCTTTCTTT. It encodes CASMSRGNTEAFF.